This T cell receptor beta chain appears in the sequencing data of a study of shared clonotypes between healthy human individuals. Authors' data handling: Filtering differed, since immunoSEQ gave only junction sequences and no quality scores. Method: immunoSEQ multiplex PCR; TCRdb's copy keeps in-frame clones and lacks some. That table furnishes V, J and clone size, whereas the DNA furnished D and trimming. Seen here are under 1,900,000 clones, 98% observed once, and the top ten hold 0.36%. About this clone: Its antigen is currently unknown.

Findings of the study overall: Naive CD4 clonotypes were shared across a few donors at roughly 5.3%.

Trimming took 0 bases from V and 4 from J, leaving 4 bases between them. The CDR3 has 12 amino acids. Per germline, CDR1 SGHNT and CDR2 YYREEE (reference sequence). Only Caucasian adults living in Nashville, Tennessee made up the donor group. This TCR derives from a man aged 25 to 40 in good health. The J gene is TRBJ1-2, the V gene TRBV5-4; the D is unclear. The sample was naive CD4+ T cells sorted from blood. Described subset: CD45RA+ positively selected. CDR3 DNA: TGTGCCAGCAGCTTGGACAGCTATGGCTACACCTTC. Translated: CASSLDSYGYTF.